The 17 T cell receptor beta chains below were found in one sample sequenced in a study of blood T cell repertoires in COVID-19. Some clones are missing from TCRdb's copy, which holds only in-frame ones; the method was immunoSEQ multiplex PCR. The sample yields under 150,000 clones, over 75% seen once. What was sequenced was peripheral blood. Receptors were obtained from a man between 45 and 60 years old with acute or convalescent COVID-19.

The gene calls are TRBV28 and TRBJ2-1; D is perhaps TRBD2 (5 bases). Germline-derived CDR1 and CDR2 are MDHEN and SYDVKM. Between the trimmed V and J ends, which lost 5 bases and 2 bases, there was a span of 10 bases. The CDR3 extends over 14 amino acids. The CDR3 sequence is CASSPPAAYNEQFF. The CDR3 DNA sequence: TGTGCCAGCAGTCCCCCAGCGGCCTACAATGAGCAGTTCTTC.

The chain couples TRBV3-1 (or the pseudogene TRBV3-2) to TRBJ1-2; the match to TRBD1 covers 8 bases. J was trimmed by 5 bases and V by 4 bases; bases with no gene match: 9. This CDR3 contains 15 residues. CDR1 is LGHDT and CDR2 is YNNKEL in the germline V gene (reference sequence). In DNA, the CDR3 is TGTGCCAGCAGCCCGGACCAGGGGGCAGGTTATGGCTACACCTTC. Translating it yields CASSPDQGAGYGYTF.

In its sample, this clone was seen once. The chain links TRBV5-6 to TRBJ1-1; D not resolved. This CDR3 spans 12 amino acids. Germline loops: CDR1 SGHDT, CDR2 YYEEEE. V shed 1 base and J shed 5 bases, with 6 bases lying between them. The CDR3 region is CASSLSMTEAFF. The CDR3 DNA follows: TGTGCCAGCAGCTTGTCAATGACTGAAGCTTTCTTT.

The chain combines TRBV19 with TRBJ1-6, with a weak D call TRBD1 (5 bases). The V end was cut by 3 bases, the J end by 6 bases, with 12 bases between. There are 15 residues in the CDR3. Germline CDR1 LNHDA, CDR2 SQIVND (reference sequence). The CDR3 nucleotides read TGTGCCAGTAGTATCACCGGGGGACGTAATTCACCCCTCCACTTT. This translates into CASSITGGRNSPLHF.

The rearrangement links TRBV25-1 to TRBJ2-3; no firm D call. The CDR3 has 12 residues. From germline, CDR1 is MGHDK and CDR2 SYGVNS. V gave up 4 bases and J gave up 4 bases, with 6 bases separating them. CDR3 DNA sequence: TGTGCCAGCAGTGGTCGGTCAGATACGCAGTATTTT. It specifies CASSGRSDTQYF.

The V and J genes are TRBV28 and TRBJ2-7; 8 positions agree with TRBD1. This CDR3 is built from 13 residues. The J segment lost 5 bases and the V segment lost 6 bases, leaving 6 bases of the junction unmatched. Germline lookup yields CDR1 MDHEN and CDR2 SYDVKM. The CDR3 DNA follows: TGTGCCAGCAGAGAGACAGGGGAGGACGAGCAGTACTTC. Protein sequence: CASRETGEDEQYF. Variable domain in full (rest from reference TRBV28 and TRBJ2-7): DVKVTQSSRYLVKRTGEKVFLECVQDMDHENMFWYRQDPGLGLRLIYFSYDVKMKEKGDIPEGYSVSREKKERFSLILESASTNQTSMYLCASRETGEDEQYFGPGTRLTVT.

The V call is TRBV3-1 (or the pseudogene TRBV3-2), the J call TRBJ1-6; 11 nucleotides line up with TRBD1. CDR3 length: 15 amino acids. The germline CDR1 and CDR2 sequences are LGHDT and YNNKEL (reference sequence). Trimming cost V 4 bases and J 13 bases; bases outside gene matches: 9. This chain's CDR3 is CASSRPGTGGAPLHF. Written as DNA, the CDR3 is TGTGCCAGCAGCCGACCCGGGACAGGGGGTGCGCCCCTCCACTTT.

The chain recombines TRBV2 with TRBJ1-2, with TRBD1 matching over 7 bases. This CDR3 is built from 14 residues. CDR1 and CDR2 from the germline V gene are SNHLY and FYNNEI. V lost 6 bases to trimming and J lost 8 bases; unmatched junction nucleotides: 12. DNA of the CDR3: TGTGCCAGCAGGTCCAGGGGGGAAATCGGCGGCTACACCTTC. Its protein is CASRSRGEIGGYTF.

The rearrangement uses TRBV3-1 (or the pseudogene TRBV3-2) and TRBJ1-2; perhaps TRBD1 as D (6 bases). V shed 1 base and J shed 6 bases, with 18 bases lying between them. CDR3 length: 16 residues. Looked up from germline, CDR1 is LGHDT and CDR2 is YNNKEL (reference sequence). The CDR3 DNA reads TGTGCCAGCAGCCAAGGTGCTCGGGGGGCTCGGAATGGCTACACCTTC. Protein product: CASSQGARGARNGYTF.

V usage is TRBV7-3 and J usage is TRBJ1-2; perhaps TRBD1 as D (5 bases). The germline CDR1 and CDR2 sequences are SGHTA and FQGTGA. The V end lost 2 bases, the J end lost 6 bases, and 13 bases lay between the germline ends. The CDR3 spans 14 residues. CDR3 amino acids: CASSLGGGNDGYTF. The DNA for the CDR3 is TGTGCCAGCAGCTTAGGTGGGGGGAATGATGGCTACACCTTC.

The rearrangement links TRBV10-3 to TRBJ1-1; 11 bases fit TRBD1. The CDR3 sequence is 15 residues long. Germline CDR1 is ENHRY and CDR2 is SYGVKD. Unmatched junction bases numbered 6, after V lost 4 bases and J lost 5 bases. Here the CDR3 DNA reads TGTGCCATCAGTGCGGACCGGGACAGGGGGACTGAAGCTTTCTTT. It is translated as CAISADRDRGTEAFF.

The chain joins TRBV5-1 to TRBJ2-3; TRBD2 aligns across 7 bases. Germline CDR1 and CDR2: SGHRS and YFSETQ. The length of the CDR3 is 15 residues. V dropped 3 bases and J dropped 6; count of bases not matched to a gene: 10. Here the CDR3 reads CASSSNSGRTDTQYF. CDR3 DNA: TGCGCCAGCAGCTCAAATAGCGGGCGAACGGATACGCAGTATTTT.

V is TRBV30 and J is TRBJ1-2, with 8 bases lining up with TRBD1. This CDR3 region has 12 residues. V trimming: 6 bases; J trimming: 10 bases; junction bases outside the gene matches: 10. Germline CDR1 and CDR2: GTSNPN and SVGIG (reference sequence). The CDR3 spells CACPRGQVYYTF. CDR3 coding DNA: TGTGCCTGCCCCAGGGGACAGGTATACTACACCTTC. The whole variable domain, filled in from reference TRBV30 and TRBJ1-2, reads SQTIHQWPATLVQPVGSPLSLECTVEGTSNPNLYWYRQAAGRGLQLLFYSVGIGQISSEVPQNLSASRPQDRQFILSSKKLLLSDSGFYLCACPRGQVYYTFGSGTRLTVV.

This rearrangement joins TRBV24-1 to TRBJ2-1; D might be TRBD1 (6 bases). The CDR3 loop spans 16 amino acids. Between the trimmed V and J ends, which lost 6 bases and 4 bases, there was a span of 18 bases. Germline V gene sequence: CDR1 KGHDR, CDR2 SFDVKD. CDR3 nucleotides: TGTGCCACCAGTACCCGGGACACCGTGTGGTACAATGAGCAGTTCTTC. Its protein is CATSTRDTVWYNEQFF.

This clone was seen once. The chain carries TRBV9 and TRBJ2-6; D is possibly TRBD1 (5 bases). Germline loops: CDR1 SGDLS, CDR2 YYNGEE. V lost 3 bases and J lost 4, with 11 bases in between. This CDR3 is 15 amino acids long. The chain's CDR3 is CASSAQGTGANVLTF. The CDR3 DNA is TGTGCCAGCAGCGCGCAGGGCACCGGGGCCAACGTCCTGACTTTC.

The chain carries TRBV6-5 and TRBJ2-5, with D possibly matching TRBD1 (6 bases). Germline-derived CDR1 and CDR2 are MNHEY and SVGAGI. Trimming stripped 6 bases from V and 2 bases from J, with 16 bases between. This CDR3 is 15 amino acids long. The CDR3 protein is CASRSDSLQQETQYF. CDR3 coding DNA: TGTGCCAGCAGATCGGACAGTTTACAGCAAGAGACCCAGTACTTC.

CDR3 residues: CASITRPGQPTGYTF. In nucleotides, the CDR3 is TGCGCCAGCATCACCCGCCCGGGACAGCCTACGGGCTACACCTTC. The V call is TRBV5-1, the J call TRBJ1-2, with 7 bases matching TRBD1. Germline assignment: CDR1 SGHRS and CDR2 YFSETQ. There are 15 residues in the CDR3. After removal of 6 bases from V and 8 bases from J, the junction contained 16 bases not matched to a gene.